The rows below give T cell receptor beta chains drawn from one sample of a study of blood T cell repertoires in COVID-19. Data came from immunoSEQ multiplex PCR; TCRdb stores just in-frame clones and leaves some out. The sample carries 250,000 to 350,000 clones, around 88% recorded once. Sequences were obtained from peripheral blood. These receptors were obtained from a woman between 70 and 85 years old with COVID-19, enrolled during active disease. The CDR3 runs from the conserved cysteine through the conserved F or W. A row's size may be missing; if present it is once, few, many or a size class.

TRBV2 . CASRRGRDGEKLFF
TRBV7-9 . CASSLRGTGELFF
TRBV5-1 . CASSPGTGLNTIYF
TRBV19 . CASSPRGSGLQGKNIQYF
TRBV2 . CASSEMRTSEEQYF
TRBV6-5 . CASSAEDRGHYEQYF
TRBV7-2 . CASSTRDRGTDTQYF
TRBV28 . CASSSEGGQSSYEQYF
TRBV5-7 . CASSAWGGAGNTIYF
TRBV3-1/TRBV3-2 . CASSQEQGGTQYF
TRBV28 . CASSLAGFLGVQETQYF
TRBV9 once CASSVGTSRVNEQFF
TRBV19 . CASSIGDSGGRETQYF
TRBV18 . CASSPEGLNTEAFF
TRBV7-2 . CASSLRQGSTDTQYF
TRBV7-3 many CASSRERGEQAFF
TRBV27 . CASSLIAGGFTDTQYF
TRBV24-1 . CATSGSYSNQPQHF
TRBV28 . CASSFFRRSSYNEQFF
TRBV28 . CASQGNTEAFF
TRBV6-5 . CASSTRDSFYEQYF
TRBV6-5 many CASKRTMNTGELFF
TRBV27 . CASSSSLADTQYF
TRBV10-3 . CAISDFLRDRVPSAGNTIYF
TRBV4-2 . CASSQGGLTEAFF
TRBV4-1 . CASSPRSGVWYNSPLHF
TRBV2 . CASTGTSGGAGELFF
TRBV30 . CAWSTRGFYGYTF
TRBV10-3 . CAISGRDSYNEQFF
TRBV18 once CASSPTGWSDNEQFF
TRBV2 once CASSEESGSEKLFF
TRBV10-3 few CAISESPGNSYGYTF
TRBV6-2/TRBV6-3 . CASSYPGQATEAFF
TRBV5-1 . CASSLVGGRGQDTQYF
TRBV7-8 . CASSLTGAGQPQHF
TRBV4-3 . CASSQDLSQPQHF
TRBV4-1 . CASSRGQGGTYEQYF
TRBV28 . CASSFPGGGTGELFF
TRBV28 . CASSLPESNSPLHF
TRBV4-2 . CASSPAGQGTSYEQYF
TRBV11-2 once CASSPGLAGFGTDTQYF
TRBV6-1 . CASSEVGRPQHF
TRBV24-1 . CATSDPDRRYQPQHF
TRBV20-1 . CSAREGQPEAFF
TRBV7-9 few CASSSGGAGSPLHF
TRBV30 . CAWSVGTYSNQPQHF
TRBV5-6 . CASTLYTDTQYF
TRBV24-1 . CATGGGTSGANVLTF
TRBV10-3 . CAINPSAGASDTQYF
TRBV6-5 . CASSYAGNTEAFF
TRBV19 . CASSFSPLSSGNTIYF
TRBV18 few CASSPGASGGLYEQYF
TRBV12-5 once CASGLVIAGGPGTQYF
TRBV18 few CASSPLGDRVTEAFF